The 7 T cell receptor beta chains listed next were all sequenced from one sample in a study of PD-1 blockade in classical Hodgkin lymphoma. Measured with immunoSEQ multiplex PCR; TCRdb has only the in-frame clones, and not every one. Of some 60,000 clones in the sample, over 85% were seen once. Each of the patients experienced relapse following autologous stem cell transplantation, and their brentuximab vedotin exposure differed. This specimen was peripheral blood mononuclear cells (PBMCs), taken at baseline. All receptors come from a human donor with classical Hodgkin lymphoma.

The chain recombines TRBV27 with TRBJ2-7; D is uncertain. Germline CDR1 is MNHEY and CDR2 is SMNVEV (reference sequence). Deletions cut 5 bases from V and 4 bases from J, with 12 bases between. CDR3 length: 13 residues. The CDR3 is CASSTHTGYEQYF. CDR3 DNA: TGTGCCAGCAGTACGCACACCGGGTACGAGCAGTACTTC.

The rearrangement joins TRBV27 to TRBJ2-3; 10 nucleotides agree with TRBD2. Trimming cost V 6 bases and J 1 base; bases outside gene matches: 10. Germline lookup yields CDR1 MNHEY and CDR2 SMNVEV (reference sequence). The CDR3 totals 17 residues. CDR3 in DNA: TGTGCCAGCAGCGCCATACATCTAGCGGGAGGCACAGATACGCAGTATTTT. This sequence encodes CASSAIHLAGGTDTQYF.

The rearrangement joins TRBV5-1 to TRBJ2-7; D possibly corresponds to TRBD1 (6 bases). There are 13 residues in the CDR3. Germline loops: CDR1 SGHRS, CDR2 YFSETQ. The germline V and J ends were trimmed by 3 bases and 4 bases, with 11 bases remaining between them. The CDR3 reads CASSWDTKYEQYF. Written as DNA, the CDR3 is TGCGCCAGCAGCTGGGACACCAAATACGAGCAGTACTTC.

The genes are TRBV7-2 and TRBJ2-1; 8 bases match TRBD1. Germline V gives CDR1 SGHTA, CDR2 FQGNSA. The CDR3 loop spans 15 amino acids. With 5 bases clipped from V and 6 bases from J, the junction kept 9 bases outside the gene matches. The DNA for the CDR3 is TGTGCCAGCAGCATTCCCAGGGGGCAGATCAATGAGCAGTTCTTC. As protein: CASSIPRGQINEQFF.

V is TRBV2 and J is TRBJ2-3; D may match TRBD1 or TRBD2 (6 bases each). The CDR3 totals 21 residues. Germline CDR1 reads SNHLY; CDR2 reads FYNNEI. The ends were cut back, 2 bases at V and 1 base at J, with 28 bases in the middle. CDR3 sequence: CASSEKGYGRGGLRGTDTQYF. Written as DNA, the CDR3 is TGTGCCAGCAGTGAAAAAGGCTATGGGAGAGGGGGACTTAGGGGCACAGATACGCAGTATTTT.

This clone was detected once. V gene TRBV11-2 combines with J gene TRBJ2-5, with D hard to call. In germline, CDR1 is SGHAT, CDR2 FQNNGV. V lost 3 bases and J lost 1, with 9 bases in between. The length of the CDR3 is 14 residues. Written as DNA, the CDR3 is TGTGCCAGCAGCTTTACAGCACGCCAAGAGACCCAGTACTTC. Its translation is CASSFTARQETQYF.

The chain carries TRBV6-5 and TRBJ2-2; possible D gene TRBD2, 5 bases. Germline-derived CDR1 and CDR2 are MNHEY and SVGAGI. V lost 1 base and J 5 bases, leaving 11 bases between the germline ends. The CDR3 is made up of 15 amino acids. The CDR3 bases are TGTGCCAGCAGTTACTGGGAAGGGAGTACCGGGGAGCTGTTTTTT. Translating gives CASSYWEGSTGELFF.